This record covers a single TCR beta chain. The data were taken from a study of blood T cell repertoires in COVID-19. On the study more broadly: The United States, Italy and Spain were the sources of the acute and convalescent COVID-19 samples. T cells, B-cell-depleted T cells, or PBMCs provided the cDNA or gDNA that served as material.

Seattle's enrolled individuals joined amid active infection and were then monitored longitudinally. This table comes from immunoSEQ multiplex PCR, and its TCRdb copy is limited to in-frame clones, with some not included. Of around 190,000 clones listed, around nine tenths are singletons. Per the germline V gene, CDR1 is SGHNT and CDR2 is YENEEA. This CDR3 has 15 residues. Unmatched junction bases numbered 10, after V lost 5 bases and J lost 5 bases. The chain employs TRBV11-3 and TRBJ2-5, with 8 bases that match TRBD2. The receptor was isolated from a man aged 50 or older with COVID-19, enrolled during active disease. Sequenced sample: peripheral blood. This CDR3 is CASSPGTSGRETQYF. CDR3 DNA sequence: TGTGCCAGCAGCCCAGGAACTAGCGGAAGGGAGACCCAGTACTTC.